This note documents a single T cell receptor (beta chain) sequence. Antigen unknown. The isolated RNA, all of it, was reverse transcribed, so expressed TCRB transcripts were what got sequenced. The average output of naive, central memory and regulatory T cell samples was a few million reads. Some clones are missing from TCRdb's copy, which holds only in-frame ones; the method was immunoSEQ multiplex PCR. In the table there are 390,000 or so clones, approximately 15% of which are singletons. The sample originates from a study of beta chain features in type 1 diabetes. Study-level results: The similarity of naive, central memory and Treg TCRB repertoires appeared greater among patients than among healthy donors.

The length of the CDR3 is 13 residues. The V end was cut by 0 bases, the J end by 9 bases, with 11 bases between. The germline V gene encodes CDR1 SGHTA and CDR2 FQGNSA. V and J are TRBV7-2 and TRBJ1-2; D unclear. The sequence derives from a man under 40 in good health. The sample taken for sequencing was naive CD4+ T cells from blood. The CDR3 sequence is CASSLAFGQRYTF. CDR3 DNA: TGTGCCAGCAGCTTAGCTTTCGGCCAGCGCTACACCTTC.